This TCR beta chain was sequenced in a study of T cells in Graves' hyperthyroidism and ophthalmopathy. Study-level points and caveats: The model forecast ophthalmopathy, anticipating it by a median around 6.5 months before onset. Within blood appeared most thyroid clonotypes that had expanded above 0.001.

Comment on this clonotype: The antigen is not known.

Active moderate-to-severe ophthalmopathy, Clinical Activity Score at least 3, NOSPECS at least 4, under 3 months' duration. Researchers took RNA transcripts and amplified the TCR beta CDR3 regions from them. TCR CDR3 underwent first-round RT-PCR with the HTBI primer set. One entry per CDR3 protein, called by TCRdb with MiXCR from the multiplex PCR reads. The profile shows a few hundred thousand distinct CDR3 sequences, approximately 14% of them singletons. V lost 6 bases, J lost 1 base, and 5 bases stayed unmatched. The CDR3 extends over 14 amino acids. Germline V gene data show CDR1 as ENHRY and CDR2 as SYGVKD.

Sequencing used blood. This chain connects TRBV10-3 to TRBJ1-1, with 7 bases lining up with TRBD1. The TCR was taken from a young woman with Graves' ophthalmopathy. This CDR3 reads CAIRIQGPNTEAFF. The CDR3 region has the DNA TGTGCCATCAGGATACAGGGGCCGAACACTGAAGCTTTCTTT.